A selection of T cell receptor beta chains follows, all from one sample in a study of T cell responses to AZD1222 COVID-19 vaccine. Assay: immunoSEQ multiplex PCR; the TCRdb copy retains only in-frame clones and omits some. The sample yields 90,000 to 150,000 clones, approximately 92% seen once. Sequenced material: peripheral blood, taken 28 days after the second AZD1222 dose. The receptors derive from an adult who received the AZD1222 COVID-19 vaccine. Both conserved end residues are part of each CDR3. The order of the fields is CDR3 protein, CDR3 DNA, J gene, V gene, clone size, D gene. The D gene is left open where the match is weak. Clone sizes are given selectively: once, few, many, or a class where the clone is expanded.

CASSYRGNYGYTF TGTGCCAGCAGCTACAGGGGGAACTATGGCTACACCTTC TRBJ1-2 TRBV27 . TRBD1
CASSFAQVSSYNEQFF TGTGCCAGCAGCTTCGCTCAGGTTAGCTCCTACAATGAGCAGTTCTTC TRBJ2-1 TRBV7-9 . .
CASSDLADSREQYF TGTGCCAGCAGTGACCTAGCGGACTCTAGGGAGCAGTACTTC TRBJ2-7 TRBV2 few TRBD2
CASSLGADTQYF TGTGCCAGCAGCTTAGGAGCAGATACGCAGTATTTT TRBJ2-3 TRBV7-6 . .
CASSLESNTEAFF TGCGCCAGCAGCTTGGAATCCAACACTGAAGCTTTCTTT TRBJ1-1 TRBV5-1 . .
CASSTSHRGPGELFF TGTGCCAGCAGCACATCTCACAGGGGACCCGGGGAGCTGTTTTTT TRBJ2-2 TRBV16 few TRBD1
CASSSGSARDTQYF TGTGCCAGCAGCTCCGGGTCCGCCCGAGATACGCAGTATTTT TRBJ2-3 TRBV7-9 . .
CASSSGERDTIYF TGTGCCAGCAGCTCAGGGGAAAGAGACACCATATATTTT TRBJ1-3 TRBV28 . .
CASSRRESLRGEQFF TGTGCCAGCAGCAGACGGGAGTCCTTGCGGGGTGAGCAGTTCTTC TRBJ2-1 TRBV28 once .
CASRRDMGYEQYF TGTGCCAGTAGAAGGGATATGGGATACGAGCAGTACTTC TRBJ2-7 TRBV19 few .
CASSFSGNYEQYF TGTGCCAGCAGTTTCTCAGGGAACTACGAGCAGTACTTC TRBJ2-7 TRBV28 . .
CAIQFPGAEQYF TGTGCCATCCAATTCCCAGGGGCCGAGCAGTACTTC TRBJ2-7 TRBV10-3 . .
CASSRGGNSPLHF TGTGCCAGCAGCCGAGGGGGTAATTCACCCCTCCACTTT TRBJ1-6 TRBV3-1/TRBV3-2 . .
CASSRGQGSANEKLFF TGTGCCAGCAGCCGGGGACAGGGATCGGCTAATGAAAAACTGTTTTTT TRBJ1-4 TRBV5-8 . TRBD1
CASSLAFSGGQYEQYF TGTGCCAGCAGCTTAGCTTTTTCAGGCGGCCAATACGAGCAGTACTTC TRBJ2-7 TRBV7-2 . .
CATSRGKGAGTDTQYF TGTGCCACCAGCAGAGGAAAGGGGGCGGGAACAGATACGCAGTATTTT TRBJ2-3 TRBV15 . .
CASSVGLAGVGRDEQFF TGTGCCAGCAGTGTAGGGCTAGCGGGAGTAGGACGGGATGAGCAGTTCTTC TRBJ2-1 TRBV6-4 . TRBD2
CASSLGTSTDTQYF TGCGCCAGCAGCCTCGGGACAAGCACAGATACGCAGTATTTT TRBJ2-3 TRBV5-1 . .
CASSSEGLGQLHF TGTGCCAGCAGCTCGGAAGGGCTGGGGCAGCTGCATTTT TRBJ1-5 TRBV7-2 . .
CSVGGENQPQHF TGCAGCGTTGGTGGAGAGAATCAGCCCCAGCATTTT TRBJ1-5 TRBV29-1 . .
CASSVEDTTGELFF TGTGCCAGCAGCGTCGAAGACACCACCGGGGAGCTGTTTTTT TRBJ2-2 TRBV9 . .
CASSIGQSSYNEQFF TGTGCCAGTAGTATAGGCCAGAGCTCCTACAATGAGCAGTTCTTC TRBJ2-1 TRBV19 few .
CASSQVRDSAGNTIYF TGCGCCAGCAGCCAAGTCCGGGACAGCGCAGGAAACACCATATATTTT TRBJ1-3 TRBV4-1 once TRBD1
CASSQRFLSFGKAAVGYTF TGTGCCAGCAGTCAGAGATTCCTTTCGTTTGGGAAAGCCGCTGTGGGCTACACCTTC TRBJ1-2 TRBV7-2 once .
CASSLYVTGEGYTF TGCGCCAGCAGCTTGTATGTGACAGGGGAGGGCTACACCTTC TRBJ1-2 TRBV5-1 . TRBD1
CAISGTGGRETQYF TGTGCCATCAGTGGGACAGGGGGCCGAGAGACCCAGTACTTC TRBJ2-5 TRBV10-3 . TRBD1
CASSLDLGPVAEAFF TGTGCCAGCAGCTTAGATTTAGGCCCAGTAGCTGAAGCTTTCTTT TRBJ1-1 TRBV7-9 few .
CASSRTGVTESSYNSPLHF TGTGCCAGCAGTAGGACAGGGGTAACTGAATCCTCCTATAATTCACCCCTCCACTTT TRBJ1-6 TRBV5-8 . TRBD1
CASSLSDGNTIYF TGTGCCAGCAGCTTGTCGGACGGAAACACCATATATTTT TRBJ1-3 TRBV5-6 . .
CASWNIERGNTDTQYF TGTGCCAGCTGGAACATTGAGCGGGGAAACACAGATACGCAGTATTTT TRBJ2-3 TRBV2 . TRBD2
CASTYSAYEQYF TGTGCCAGCACTTACTCGGCCTACGAGCAGTACTTC TRBJ2-7 TRBV12-3/TRBV12-4 . .